This entry describes one T cell receptor (beta chain). Its antigen is not known. These data come from a study of OX40 agonist ivuxolimab in advanced cancers. Study at large: Ivuxolimab is a fully human IgG2 antibody that activates OX40 (CD134). Dose-escalation patients were diagnosed with hepatocellular carcinoma, melanoma, renal cell cancer or head and neck cancer. Study-wide points: Expanded clones tended on average to be more numerous among CD8+ T cells than CD4+.

Measured with immunoSEQ multiplex PCR; TCRdb has only the in-frame clones, and not every one. The top ten hold approximately 0.71% of the sample, which has about 82,000 clones, around 90% seen once. Deletions cut 6 bases from V and 10 bases from J, with 13 bases between. This CDR3 region has 11 residues. Germline CDR1 is DFQATT and CDR2 is SNEGSKA (reference sequence). This TCR came from an adult with an advanced solid tumor such as melanoma, head and neck, liver or kidney cancer. The chain is built from TRBV20-1 and TRBJ2-1, with unresolved D. The sequencing used CD4+ or CD8+ T cells sorted from blood, collected in a trial of the OX40 agonist ivuxolimab. In DNA, the CDR3 is TGCAGTGCAACCCCTAGTGTCGAGCAGTTCTTC. Translated, it gives CSATPSVEQFF.